This entry features one TCR beta chain sequence. Many counts were recorded for this clonotype. The clone's antigen remains unknown. Per-base qualities were not stored, and no clone one base away is much larger. Explained via the paper, the treatment or condition label denotes: allogeneic hematopoietic cell transplantation with graft depleted of TCRalphabeta T cells and CD19 B cells. The transplant recipients were children given TCRalphabeta/CD19-depleted allogeneic hematopoietic cell grafts. The data are from a study of T-cell reconstitution after alpha-beta-depleted transplantation in children (dated by TCRdb to the mid-2010s). Study-level background: Using TCR repertoire profiling, the study followed T-cell immune reconstitution in a quantitative way in children after TCRalphabeta/CD19-depleted allogeneic hematopoietic cell transplantation.

Library preparation used PCR. TCRdb names Illumina HiSeq 2500 as the instrument used. Molecular barcoding was employed in the preparation of TCR libraries, with unique molecular identifiers being used to normalize TCRbeta repertoire quantification. TCRdb redid the processing of the public reads, applying fastp at Q25 and MiXCR, and retained in-frame beta chains. Every CDR3 protein is listed once, alongside the most common genes and DNA of its rows. The sample table holds about 210,000 distinct CDR3 sequences, of which approximately 17% were seen once. The top ten constitute roughly two fifths of the sample. General study outcomes and caveats: Hyperexpanded clone frequencies declined over subsequent months; after one year, T-cell counts and TCRbeta diversity were mostly attributed to newly produced T cells. In some patients, the high TCRbeta diversity seen at day 60 was put down to recipient T cells and intrathymic progenitors that had survived conditioning. About two months after transplant, the apparently early recovery of alphabetaT-cell counts reportedly depended on just several hundred clones that had expanded rapidly and came from non-depleted graft cells.

The germline V gene specifies SQVTM as CDR1 and ANQGSEA as CDR2. Unmatched junction bases come to 4, with V trimmed by 4 bases and J by 2 bases. The cysteine opens and the phenylalanine closes a CDR3 of 14 amino acids. Just the 42-base CDR3 DNA is kept, in frame starting at base 1. This sequence originates from a male patient between 2 and 10 years old who had a stem cell transplant for acute lymphoblastic leukemia, so the T cells may come from the graft donor. The sequence links TRBV29-1 to TRBJ2-1, with 8 bases aligning to TRBD1. The specimen was PBMCs, mostly from graft donor cells, collected 360 days after TCRalphabeta/CD19-depleted stem cell transplant. At the DNA level, the sequence is TGCAGCGTTGTCAGGGGGCTACCCTACAATGAGCAGTTCTTC. Translated, this gives CSVVRGLPYNEQFF.